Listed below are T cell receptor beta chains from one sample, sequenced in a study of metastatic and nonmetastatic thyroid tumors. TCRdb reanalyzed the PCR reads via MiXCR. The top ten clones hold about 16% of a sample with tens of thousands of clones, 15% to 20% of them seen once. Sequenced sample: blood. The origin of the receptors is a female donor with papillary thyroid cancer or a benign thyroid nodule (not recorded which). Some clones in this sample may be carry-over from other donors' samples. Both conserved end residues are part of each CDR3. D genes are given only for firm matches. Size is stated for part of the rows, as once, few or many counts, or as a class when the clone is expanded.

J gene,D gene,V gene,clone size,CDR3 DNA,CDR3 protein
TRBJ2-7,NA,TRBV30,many,TGTGCCTGGCTTCAAGGCGGTAGGTCAGGCGAGCAGTACTTC,CAWLQGGRSGEQYF
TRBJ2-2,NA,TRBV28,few,TGTGCCAGCAGATGGTATTTCGGGCAGCTGTTTTTT,CASRWYFGQLFF
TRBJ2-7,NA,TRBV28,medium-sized,TGTGCCAGCAGGCCTGCCGGGCCAATTTCCTACGAGCAGTACTTC,CASRPAGPISYEQYF
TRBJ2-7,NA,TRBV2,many,TGTGCCAGCAGCTCGGGATCCCAGTACTTC,CASSSGSQYF
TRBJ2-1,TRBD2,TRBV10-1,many,TGCGCCAGCAGTGAGATAGCGGGAGTCCGGGATGAGCAGTTCTTC,CASSEIAGVRDEQFF
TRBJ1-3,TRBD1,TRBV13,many,TGTGCCAGCAGCTTAGGGAGGGGACAGGTCTCTGGAAACACCATATATTTT,CASSLGRGQVSGNTIYF
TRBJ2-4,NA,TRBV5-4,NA,TGTGCCAGCAGCTCCGGTCCAAAGTCCGAAAACATTCAGTACTTC,CASSSGPKSENIQYF
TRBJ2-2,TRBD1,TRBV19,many,TGTGCCAGTAGCTGGGACAGGTCCTCCGGGGAGCTGTTTTTT,CASSWDRSSGELFF
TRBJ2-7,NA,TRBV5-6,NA,TGTGCCAGCAGCGGGGCAGAGGAGCAGTACTTC,CASSGAEEQYF
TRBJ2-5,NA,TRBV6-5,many,TGTGCCAGCAGTTACATCAGTAAAGAGACCCAGTACTTC,CASSYISKETQYF
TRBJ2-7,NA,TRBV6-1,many,TGTGCCAGCAGTTCCGAGCGGTCCTACGAGCAGTACTTC,CASSSERSYEQYF
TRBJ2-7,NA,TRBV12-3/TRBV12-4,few,TGTGCCAGCAGCCATCCTGAGGCTGGCGAGCAGTACTTC,CASSHPEAGEQYF
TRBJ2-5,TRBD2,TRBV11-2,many,TGTGCCAGCAGCTTAGGTCGGCGGGGGGTCAGGGAAGAGACCCAGTACTTC,CASSLGRRGVREETQYF
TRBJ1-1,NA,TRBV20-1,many,TGCAGTGCTGCCGACCCGGGGACCATGAACACTGAAGCTTTCTTT,CSAADPGTMNTEAFF
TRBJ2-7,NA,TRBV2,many,TGTGCCAGCAGTGTTGGTTACTCCTACGAGCAGTACTTC,CASSVGYSYEQYF
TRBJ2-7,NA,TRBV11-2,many,TGTGCCAGCAGCTTAGATCTGCGCGACGAGCAGTACTTC,CASSLDLRDEQYF
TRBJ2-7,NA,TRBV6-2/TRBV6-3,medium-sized,TGTGCCAGCAAGGGGTTGCTCCCGTTCGCCTACGAGCAGTACTTC,CASKGLLPFAYEQYF
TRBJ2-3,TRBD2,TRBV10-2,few,TGCGCCAGCAGTCGACAGCCCGGGGGGGCGCTGGTAACAGATACGCAGTATTTT,CASSRQPGGALVTDTQYF
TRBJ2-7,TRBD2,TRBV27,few,TGTGCCAGCAGGACCTCTGAGGCGGGAGTCTACGAGCAGTACTTC,CASRTSEAGVYEQYF
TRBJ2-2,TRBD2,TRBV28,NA,TGTGCCAGCAGTTTATCTAGCGGTAGGGCTAACACCGGGGAGCTGTTTTTT,CASSLSSGRANTGELFF
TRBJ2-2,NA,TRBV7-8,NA,TGTGCCAGCAGCTCCTCAGGTTTTAAAGGCACCGGGGAGCTGTTTTTT,CASSSSGFKGTGELFF
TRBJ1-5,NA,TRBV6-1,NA,TGTGCCAGCAGTGAAGCAGGAAGCCATCAGCCCCAGCATTTT,CASSEAGSHQPQHF
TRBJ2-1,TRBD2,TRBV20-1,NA,TGCAGTGCTAGCCTAGCGGTAATCCCCAATGAGCAGTTCTTC,CSASLAVIPNEQFF
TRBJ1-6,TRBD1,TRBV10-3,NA,TGTGCCATCAGTACGGGACAGGGTAATTCACCCCTCCACTTT,CAISTGQGNSPLHF
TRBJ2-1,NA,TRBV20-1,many,TGCAGTGCTCCTCGGCTACTGGACAATGAGCAGTTCTTC,CSAPRLLDNEQFF
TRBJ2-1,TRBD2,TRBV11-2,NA,TGTGCCAGCAGCACTACTAGCGGGGGGGCGCGGGAGCAGTTCTTC,CASSTTSGGAREQFF
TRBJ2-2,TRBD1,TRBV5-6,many,TGTGCCAGCAGCTTGGGACAGGGGTACACCGGGGAGCTGTTTTTT,CASSLGQGYTGELFF
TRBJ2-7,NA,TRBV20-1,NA,TGCAGTTTAATTCCGCTGCTCGAGGGATCCTACGAGCAGTACTTC,CSLIPLLEGSYEQYF
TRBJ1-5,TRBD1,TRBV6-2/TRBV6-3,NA,TGTGCCAGCAGCAGGGACAGGGGAGATAAGCCCCAGCATTTT,CASSRDRGDKPQHF
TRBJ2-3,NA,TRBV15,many,TGTGCCACCAGCAGAGGTCGTGCGGCTAGCACAGATACGCAGTATTTT,CATSRGRAASTDTQYF
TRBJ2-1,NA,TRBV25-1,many,TGTGCCAGCAGTGTTGTAAATGAGCAGTTCTTC,CASSVVNEQFF
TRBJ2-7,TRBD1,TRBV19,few,TGTGCCAGTAATCCGGGACAGAAAAACTACGAGCAGTACTTC,CASNPGQKNYEQYF
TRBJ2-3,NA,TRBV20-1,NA,TGCAGTGCTAGTCCGCCGGGCCTGGCTGTACATACGCAGTATTTT,CSASPPGLAVHTQYF
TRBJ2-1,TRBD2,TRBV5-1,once,TGCGCCAGCAGCAAGGGGCGGGAGCAAGGGTGGAATGAGCAGTTCTTC,CASSKGREQGWNEQFF
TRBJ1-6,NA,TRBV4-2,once,TGTGCCAGCAGTCAAGACAGCGTATATAATTCACCCCTCCACTTT,CASSQDSVYNSPLHF
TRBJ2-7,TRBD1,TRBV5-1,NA,TGCGCCAGCAGCCGACAGGGGTATCCCTACGAGCAGTACTTC,CASSRQGYPYEQYF
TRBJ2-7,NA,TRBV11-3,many,TGTGCCAGCAGCTTGGGCAGGGCCTCGGCCTACGAGCAGTACTTC,CASSLGRASAYEQYF
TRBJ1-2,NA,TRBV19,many,TGTGCCAGTACGGCAGGGTGGAACTATGGCTACACCTTC,CASTAGWNYGYTF
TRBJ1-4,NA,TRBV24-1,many,TGTGCCACAGGACGAGCAGCTAATGAAAAACTGTTTTTT,CATGRAANEKLFF
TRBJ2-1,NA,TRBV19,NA,TGTGCCAGTAGTCTAGGGACATGGGGCCCCAATGAGCAGTTCTTC,CASSLGTWGPNEQFF